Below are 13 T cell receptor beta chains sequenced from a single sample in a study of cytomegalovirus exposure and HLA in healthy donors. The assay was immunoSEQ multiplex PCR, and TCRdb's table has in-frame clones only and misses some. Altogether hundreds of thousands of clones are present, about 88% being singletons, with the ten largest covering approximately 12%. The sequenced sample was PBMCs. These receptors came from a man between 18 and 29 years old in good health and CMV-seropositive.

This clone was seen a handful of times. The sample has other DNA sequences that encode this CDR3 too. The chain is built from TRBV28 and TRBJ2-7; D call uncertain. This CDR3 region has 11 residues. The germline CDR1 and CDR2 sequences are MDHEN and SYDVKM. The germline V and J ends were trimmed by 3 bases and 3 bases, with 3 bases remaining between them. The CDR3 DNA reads TGTGCCAGCAGTTTGCGCTACGAGCAGTACTTC. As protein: CASSLRYEQYF.

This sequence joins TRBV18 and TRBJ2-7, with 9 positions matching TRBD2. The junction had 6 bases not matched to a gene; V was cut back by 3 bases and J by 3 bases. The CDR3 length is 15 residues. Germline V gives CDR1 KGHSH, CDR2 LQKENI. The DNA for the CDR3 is TGTGCCAGCTCACCCCTTAGCGGGAGCTACTACGAGCAGTACTTC. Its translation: CASSPLSGSYYEQYF.

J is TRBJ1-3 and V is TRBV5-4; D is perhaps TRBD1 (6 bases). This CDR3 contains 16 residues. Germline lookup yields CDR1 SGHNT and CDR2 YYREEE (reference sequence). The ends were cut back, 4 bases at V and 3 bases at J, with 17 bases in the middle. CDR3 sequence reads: CASSASGEGLGNTIYF. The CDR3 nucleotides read TGTGCCAGCAGCGCCTCAGGGGAAGGGCTTGGAAACACCATATATTTT.

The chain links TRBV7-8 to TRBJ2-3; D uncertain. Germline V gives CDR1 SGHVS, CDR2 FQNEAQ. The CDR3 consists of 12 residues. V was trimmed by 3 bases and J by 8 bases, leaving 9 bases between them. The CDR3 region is CASSFGSRTQYF. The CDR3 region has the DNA TGTGCCAGCAGCTTTGGATCGCGTACGCAGTATTTT.

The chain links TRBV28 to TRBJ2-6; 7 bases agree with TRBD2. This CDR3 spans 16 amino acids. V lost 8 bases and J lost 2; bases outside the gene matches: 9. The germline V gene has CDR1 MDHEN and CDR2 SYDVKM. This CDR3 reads CASSLPGGTGANVLTF. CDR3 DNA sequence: TGTGCCAGCTCACTCCCCGGGGGGACTGGGGCCAACGTCCTGACTTTC.

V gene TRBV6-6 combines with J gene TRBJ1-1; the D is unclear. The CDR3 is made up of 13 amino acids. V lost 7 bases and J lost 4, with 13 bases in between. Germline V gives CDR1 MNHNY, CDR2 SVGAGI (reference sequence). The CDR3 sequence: CASIDGSATEAFF. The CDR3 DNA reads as TGTGCCAGCATCGACGGGAGCGCCACTGAAGCTTTCTTT.

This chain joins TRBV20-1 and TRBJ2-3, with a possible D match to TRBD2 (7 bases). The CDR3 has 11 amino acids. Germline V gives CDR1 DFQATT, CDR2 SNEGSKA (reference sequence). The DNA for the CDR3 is TGCAGGGGGGGGGCGGCAGATACGCAGTATTTT. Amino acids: CRGGAADTQYF.

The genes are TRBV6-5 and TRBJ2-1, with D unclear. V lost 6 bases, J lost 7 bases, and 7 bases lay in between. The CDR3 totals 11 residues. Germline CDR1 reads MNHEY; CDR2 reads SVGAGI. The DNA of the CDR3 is TGTGCCAGCAGCAGTGGGAATGAGCAGTTCTTC. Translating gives CASSSGNEQFF.

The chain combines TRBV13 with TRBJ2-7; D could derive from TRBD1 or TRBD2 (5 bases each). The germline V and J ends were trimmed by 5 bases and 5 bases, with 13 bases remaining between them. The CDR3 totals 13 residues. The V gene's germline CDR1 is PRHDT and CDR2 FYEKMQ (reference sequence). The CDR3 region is CASSPGEGNEQYF. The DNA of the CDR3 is TGTGCCAGCAGCCCAGGAGAGGGGAACGAGCAGTACTTC. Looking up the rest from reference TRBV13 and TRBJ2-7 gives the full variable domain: AAGVIQSPRHLIKEKRETATLKCYPIPRHDTVYWYQQGPGQDPQFLISFYEKMQSDKGSIPDRFSAQQFSDYHSELNMSSLELGDSALYFCASSPGEGNEQYFGPGTRLTVT.

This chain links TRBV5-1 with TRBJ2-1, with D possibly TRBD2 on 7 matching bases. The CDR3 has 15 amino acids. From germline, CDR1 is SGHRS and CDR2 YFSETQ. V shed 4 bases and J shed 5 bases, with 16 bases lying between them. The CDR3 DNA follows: TGCGCCAGCAGCCCGCGGGGGCGTGAGGACAATGAGCAGTTCTTC. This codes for CASSPRGREDNEQFF.

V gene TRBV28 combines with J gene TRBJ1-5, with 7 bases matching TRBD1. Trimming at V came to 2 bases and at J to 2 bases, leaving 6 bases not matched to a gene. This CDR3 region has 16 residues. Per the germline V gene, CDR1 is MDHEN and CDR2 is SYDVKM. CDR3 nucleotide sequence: TGTGCCAGCAGTTTACCGACAGGGCGTCGCAATCAGCCCCAGCATTTT. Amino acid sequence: CASSLPTGRRNQPQHF.

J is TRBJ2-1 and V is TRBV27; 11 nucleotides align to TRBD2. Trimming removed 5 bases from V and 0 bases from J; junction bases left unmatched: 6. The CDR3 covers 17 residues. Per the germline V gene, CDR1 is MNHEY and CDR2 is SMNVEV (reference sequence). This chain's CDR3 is CASSRTSGWSSYNEQFF. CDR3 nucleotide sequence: TGTGCCAGCAGTCGGACTAGCGGGTGGAGCTCCTACAATGAGCAGTTCTTC.

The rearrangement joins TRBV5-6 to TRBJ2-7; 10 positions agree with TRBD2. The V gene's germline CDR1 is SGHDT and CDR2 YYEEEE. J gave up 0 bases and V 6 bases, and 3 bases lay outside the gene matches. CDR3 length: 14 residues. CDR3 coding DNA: TGTGCCAGCACCTCTAGCGGGAGCTCCTACGAGCAGTACTTC. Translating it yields CASTSSGSSYEQYF.